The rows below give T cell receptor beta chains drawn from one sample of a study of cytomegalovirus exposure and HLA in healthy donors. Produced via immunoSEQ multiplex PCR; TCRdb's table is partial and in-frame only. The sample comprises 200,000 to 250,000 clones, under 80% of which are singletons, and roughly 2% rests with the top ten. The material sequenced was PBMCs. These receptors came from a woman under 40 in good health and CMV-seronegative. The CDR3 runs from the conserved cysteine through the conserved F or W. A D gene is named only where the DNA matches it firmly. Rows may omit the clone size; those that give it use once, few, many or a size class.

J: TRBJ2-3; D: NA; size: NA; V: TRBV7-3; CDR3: CASSSGLGGTDTQYF; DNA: TGTGCCAGCAGCTCTGGACTAGGGGGGACAGATACGCAGTATTTT
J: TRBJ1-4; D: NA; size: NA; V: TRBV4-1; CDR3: CASSQDRRGYNEKLFF; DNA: TGCGCCAGCAGCCAAGATCGTCGGGGTTATAATGAAAAACTGTTTTTT
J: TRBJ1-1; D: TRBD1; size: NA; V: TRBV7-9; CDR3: CSSSLDREEAFF; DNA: TGTTCCAGCAGCTTAGACAGGGAAGAAGCTTTCTTT
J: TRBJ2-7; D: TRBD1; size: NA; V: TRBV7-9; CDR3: CASSPQGQDEQYF; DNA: TGTGCCAGCAGCCCACAGGGGCAGGACGAGCAGTACTTC
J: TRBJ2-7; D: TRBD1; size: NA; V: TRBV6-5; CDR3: CASRPTGAYEQYF; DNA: TGTGCCAGCAGACCAACAGGGGCCTACGAGCAGTACTTC
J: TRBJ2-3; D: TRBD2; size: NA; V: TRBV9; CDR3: CASSERGLRTDTQYF; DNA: TGTGCCAGCAGCGAGCGGGGGTTACGCACAGATACGCAGTATTTT
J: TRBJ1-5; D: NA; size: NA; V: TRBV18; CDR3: CASSQSPGWNNQPQHF; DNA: TGTGCCAGCTCACAATCCCCAGGGTGGAACAATCAGCCCCAGCATTTT
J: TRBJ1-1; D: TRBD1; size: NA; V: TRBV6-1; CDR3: CASSRDREMNTEAFF; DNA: TGTGCCAGCAGCCGGGACAGGGAGATGAATACTGAGGCTTTCTTT
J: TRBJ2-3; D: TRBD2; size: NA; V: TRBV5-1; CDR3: CASSFRLAGASSTDTQYF; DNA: TGCGCCAGCAGCTTCCGACTAGCGGGAGCCTCTAGCACAGATACGCAGTATTTT
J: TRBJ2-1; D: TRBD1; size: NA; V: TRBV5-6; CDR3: CASSQDRRTQFF; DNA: TGTGCCAGCAGCCAGGACAGGAGAACGCAGTTCTTC
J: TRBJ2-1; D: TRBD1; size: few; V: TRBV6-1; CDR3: CASSGYTGGYNEQFF; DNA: TGTGCCAGCAGTGGGTATACAGGGGGGTACAATGAGCAGTTCTTC
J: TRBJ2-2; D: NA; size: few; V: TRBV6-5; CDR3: CASSPMRRVGGELFF; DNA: TGTGCCAGCAGTCCAATGCGGAGGGTTGGCGGGGAGCTGTTTTTT
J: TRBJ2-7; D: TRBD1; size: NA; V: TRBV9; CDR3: CASSLRDRAYEQYF; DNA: TGTGCCAGCAGCCTCCGGGACAGGGCTTACGAGCAGTACTTC
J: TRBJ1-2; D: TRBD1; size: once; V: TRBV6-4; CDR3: CASSGGQEANYGYTF; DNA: TGTGCCAGCAGTGGGGGACAGGAAGCTAACTATGGCTACACCTTC
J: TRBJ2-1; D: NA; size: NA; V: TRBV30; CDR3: CAWSARSPAEQFF; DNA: TGTGCCTGGAGTGCCCGGTCCCCCGCGGAGCAGTTCTTC
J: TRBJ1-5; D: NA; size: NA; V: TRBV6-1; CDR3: CASSALRDGQPQHF; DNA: TGTGCCAGCAGTGCCCTCAGGGATGGTCAGCCCCAGCATTTT
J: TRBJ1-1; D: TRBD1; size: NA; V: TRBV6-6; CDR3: CASTGTGVTEAFF; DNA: TGTGCCAGCACCGGGACAGGGGTAACTGAAGCTTTCTTT
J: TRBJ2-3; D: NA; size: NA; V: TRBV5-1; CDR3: CASSPGLSTDTQYF; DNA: TGCGCCAGCAGCCCCGGACTCAGCACAGATACGCAGTATTTT
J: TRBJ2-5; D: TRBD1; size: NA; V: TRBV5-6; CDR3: CASSPWDREREETQYF; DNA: TGTGCCAGCAGCCCTTGGGACAGGGAGCGTGAGGAGACCCAGTACTTC
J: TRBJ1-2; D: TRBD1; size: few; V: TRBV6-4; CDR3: CASSDSRTGLYGYTF; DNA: TGTGCCAGCAGTGACTCTCGGACAGGTCTTTATGGCTACACCTTC
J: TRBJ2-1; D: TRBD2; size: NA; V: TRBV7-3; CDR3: CASSLNRYSGTINEQFF; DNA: TGTGCCAGCAGCTTAAACCGGTACAGCGGGACGATCAATGAGCAGTTCTTC
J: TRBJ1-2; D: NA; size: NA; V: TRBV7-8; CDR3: CASSLARGGYTF; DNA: TGTGCCAGCAGCTTAGCCAGGGGTGGCTACACCTTC
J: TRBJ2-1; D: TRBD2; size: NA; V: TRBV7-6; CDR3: CASSSSSGYNEQFF; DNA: TGTGCCAGCAGCTCCTCTAGCGGCTACAATGAGCAGTTCTTC
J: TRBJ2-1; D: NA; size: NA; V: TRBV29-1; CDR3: CSVEDLQGRQFF; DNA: TGCAGCGTTGAAGACCTACAGGGTCGGCAGTTCTTC
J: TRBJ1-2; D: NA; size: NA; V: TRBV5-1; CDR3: CASSPLGGSEGYTF; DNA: TGCGCCAGCAGCCCCCTCGGCGGGAGTGAGGGCTACACCTTC
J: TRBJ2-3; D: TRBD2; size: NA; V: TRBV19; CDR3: CASSSKLAESTDTQYF; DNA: TGTGCCAGTAGTTCAAAGCTAGCGGAGAGCACAGATACGCAGTATTTT
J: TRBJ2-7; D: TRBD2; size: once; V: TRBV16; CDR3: CASSHVTSGPYEQYF; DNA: TGTGCCAGCAGCCACGTGACTAGCGGCCCCTACGAGCAGTACTTC
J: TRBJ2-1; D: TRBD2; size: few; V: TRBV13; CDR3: CASSLNLGSGRVYNEQFF; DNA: TGTGCCAGCAGCTTAAATTTGGGTAGCGGGAGAGTGTACAATGAGCAGTTCTTC
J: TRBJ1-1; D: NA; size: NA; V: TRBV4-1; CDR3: CASSQDLETQEAFF; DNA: TGCGCCAGCAGCCAAGATCTTGAGACACAGGAAGCTTTCTTT
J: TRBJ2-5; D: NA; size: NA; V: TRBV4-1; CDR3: CASSQVGVSQETQYF; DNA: TGCGCCAGCAGCCAAGTGGGCGTTAGCCAAGAGACCCAGTACTTC
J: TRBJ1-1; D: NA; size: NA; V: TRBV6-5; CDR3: CASSLLGTEAFF; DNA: TGTGCCAGCAGCCTACTCGGGACTGAAGCTTTCTTT
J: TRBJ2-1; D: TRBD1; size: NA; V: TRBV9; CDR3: CASSPRDSYNEQFF; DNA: TGTGCCAGCAGCCCCCGGGACAGCTACAATGAGCAGTTCTTC
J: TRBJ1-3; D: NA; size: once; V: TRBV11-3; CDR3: CASTGDSGNTIYF; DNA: TGTGCCAGCACGGGGGACTCTGGAAACACCATATATTTT
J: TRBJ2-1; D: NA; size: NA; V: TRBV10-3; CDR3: CAISANYNEQFF; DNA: TGTGCCATCAGTGCCAATTACAATGAGCAGTTCTTC
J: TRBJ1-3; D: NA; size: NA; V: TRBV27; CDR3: CASSPTGYDDSGNTIYF; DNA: TGTGCCAGCAGTCCCACAGGCTACGACGACTCTGGAAACACCATATATTTT
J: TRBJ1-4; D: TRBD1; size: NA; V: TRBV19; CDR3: CASNKGAGEKLFF; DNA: TGTGCCAGTAACAAGGGGGCTGGTGAAAAACTGTTTTTT
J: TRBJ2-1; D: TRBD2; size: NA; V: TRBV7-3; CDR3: CASSTGGEQFF; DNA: TGTGCCAGCAGCACGGGAGGTGAGCAGTTCTTC
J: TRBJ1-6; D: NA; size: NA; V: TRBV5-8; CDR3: CASRGGGNSPLHF; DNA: TGTGCCAGCAGGGGCGGAGGCAATTCACCCCTCCACTTT
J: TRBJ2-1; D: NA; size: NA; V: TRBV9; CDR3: CASSVVGSSYNEQFF; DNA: TGTGCCAGCAGCGTCGTCGGTAGCTCCTACAATGAGCAGTTCTTC
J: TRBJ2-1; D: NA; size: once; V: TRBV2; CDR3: CASSYRLSAYNEQFF; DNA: TGTGCCAGCAGTTACAGACTATCCGCATACAATGAGCAGTTCTTC
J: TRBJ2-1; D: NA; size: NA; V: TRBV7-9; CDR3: CASNGQGGNEQFF; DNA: TGTGCCAGTAACGGACAAGGCGGTAATGAGCAGTTCTTC
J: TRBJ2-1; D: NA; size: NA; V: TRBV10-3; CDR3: CASGEGENGEQFF; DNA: TGTGCCAGCGGGGAGGGGGAGAATGGTGAGCAGTTCTTC
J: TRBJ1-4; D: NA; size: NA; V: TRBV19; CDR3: CASSMGLGDEKLFF; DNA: TGTGCCAGTAGTATGGGGCTAGGCGATGAAAAACTGTTTTTT
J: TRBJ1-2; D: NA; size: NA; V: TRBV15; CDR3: CATGHRGSYGYTF; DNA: TGTGCCACCGGCCATAGGGGAAGCTATGGCTACACCTTC
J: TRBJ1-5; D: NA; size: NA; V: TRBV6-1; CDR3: CASTLDRYPNQPQHF; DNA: TGTGCCAGCACCCTAGACAGGTACCCCAATCAGCCCCAGCATTTT
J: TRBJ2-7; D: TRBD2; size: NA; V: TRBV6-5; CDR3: CASILAGGTGEQYF; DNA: TGTGCCAGCATTTTAGCGGGAGGGACAGGCGAGCAGTACTTC
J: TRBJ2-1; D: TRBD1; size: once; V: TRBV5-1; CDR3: CASSLDPGTVSYNEQFF; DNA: TGCGCCAGCAGCTTAGACCCCGGGACAGTAAGTTACAATGAGCAGTTCTTC
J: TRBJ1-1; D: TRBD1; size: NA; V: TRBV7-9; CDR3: CASSLTGGRTEAFF; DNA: TGTGCCAGCAGCTTAACAGGGGGCAGGACTGAAGCTTTCTTT